This TCR beta chain emerged from a study of shared clonotypes between healthy human individuals. Findings and limits, study-wide: The represented genetic and exposure-history diversity was limited by the small number of donors.

Measured with immunoSEQ multiplex PCR; TCRdb has only the in-frame clones, and not every one. The repertoire consists of roughly 400,000 clones, with about 96% occurring once and the leading ten covering around 0.3%. With respect to this clone: The antigen is not known.

This CDR3 contains 15 residues. Germline V gene sequence: CDR1 SGHDT, CDR2 YYEEEE. V was trimmed by 2 bases and J by 7 bases, leaving 16 bases between them. There were only Caucasian adults among the donors, and all lived in Nashville, Tennessee. The sequenced material came from memory CD8+ T cells sorted from blood. Subset meaning: CD45RO+ cells pooled with CCR7-negative TemRA cells. This sequence joins TRBV5-6 and TRBJ2-1; D not resolved. The sequence came from a man aged 25-45 years in good health. The CDR3 DNA sequence: TGTGCCAGCAGCTTAGGAAATAGCATAAGAAATGAGCAGTTCTTC. Its protein is CASSLGNSIRNEQFF. Together with reference TRBV5-6 and TRBJ2-1, the CDR3 gives the full variable domain: DAGVTQSPTHLIKTRGQQVTLRCSPKSGHDTVSWYQQALGQGPQFIFQYYEEEERQRGNFPDRFSGHQFPNYSSELNVNALLLGDSALYLCASSLGNSIRNEQFFGPGTRLTVL.